This T cell receptor (beta chain) was captured in a study of blood T cell repertoires in COVID-19. Study-wide context: Sources were T cells, B-cell-depleted T cells, or PBMCs; the material itself was cDNA or gDNA.

Authors' data handling: Amplifying reference gene primers gave estimates of nucleated cell counts. The protocol was immunoSEQ multiplex PCR, while the TCRdb copy is restricted to in-frame clones and leaves out a portion. D and trimming come from the DNA, and the V and J calls and clone size come from that table. The sample shows about 250,000 clones, more than 65% of them seen only once. The V gene end was trimmed by 5 bases and the J gene end by 1 base; junction bases not matched to a gene: 19. Germline CDR1 SGHVS, CDR2 FNYEAQ. This CDR3 has 20 residues. The TCR was taken from a man aged 50 or older with active or convalescent COVID-19. The J gene is TRBJ2-3, the V gene TRBV7-6, with 9 positions matching TRBD2. The sample taken for sequencing was peripheral blood. CDR3 in amino acids: CASSQLTLAGGSLGTDTQYF. In nucleotides, the CDR3 is TGTGCCAGCAGCCAGCTTACTCTGGCGGGGGGGTCTCTGGGCACAGATACGCAGTATTTT.